This T cell receptor beta chain was obtained from a study of T cell repertoires in cytomegalovirus infection. TCRdb fed the reads into MiXCR, producing one record per CDR3 protein. The sample carries around 900,000 distinct CDR3 sequences, less than 40% recorded once. In the case of this clonotype: Its target is not known.

Germline CDR1 is MNHEY and CDR2 is SMNVEV (reference sequence). This CDR3 has 17 residues. Trimming shortened V by 5 bases and J by 8 bases, and 27 bases separated the two germline ends. Whole-study findings and limits: Pooled public TCR beta family frequency picked out CMV carriers with the relevant HLA.

This material consisted of cultured CD8+ T cells from PBMCs, taken from culture after CMV antigen stimulation. This TCR was sampled from a human donor in good health (CMV status not recorded). Some clones in this sample may be carry-over from other donors' samples. The J gene is TRBJ1-2, the V gene TRBV27, with D unresolved. CDR3 sequence: CASSPTQRGMSMEGYTF. Written as DNA, the CDR3 is TGTGCCAGCAGTCCCACTCAGCGCGGGATGTCTATGGAGGGCTACACCTTC.